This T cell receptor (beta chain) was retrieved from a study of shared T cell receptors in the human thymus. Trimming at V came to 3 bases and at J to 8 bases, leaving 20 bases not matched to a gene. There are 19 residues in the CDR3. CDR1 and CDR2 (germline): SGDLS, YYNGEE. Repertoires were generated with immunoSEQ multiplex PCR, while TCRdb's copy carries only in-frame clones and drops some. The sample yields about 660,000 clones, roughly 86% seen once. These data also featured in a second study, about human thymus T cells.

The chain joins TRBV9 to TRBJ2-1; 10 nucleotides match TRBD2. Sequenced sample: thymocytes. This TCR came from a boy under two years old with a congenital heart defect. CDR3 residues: CASSAPPFDGASGSYEQFF. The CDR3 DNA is TGTGCCAGCAGCGCCCCCCCGTTTGATGGGGCTAGCGGGAGCTATGAGCAGTTCTTC.